This record looks at one TCR beta chain sequence and its context. The Seattle site enrolled patients during active infection and followed them longitudinally. This sample is drawn from a study of blood T cell repertoires in COVID-19. Original data processing: The assay estimated nucleated cells by amplifying reference gene primers. Sequenced by immunoSEQ multiplex PCR; TCRdb stores in-frame clones only, minus some. V and J calls plus clone size are reproduced from that table; the DNA served to infer D and trimming. Of about 270,000 clones in the sample, 75% to 95% were seen once. The TCR was taken from a person aged 18-30 years with COVID-19, enrolled during active disease. The sequenced sample consisted of peripheral blood.

Here the CDR3 DNA reads TGTGCCAGTCTGGACAGGGGCCAAACTGAAGCTTTCTTT. Translation: CASLDRGQTEAFF. V and J are TRBV19 and TRBJ1-1; TRBD1 agrees at 9 bases. V shed 8 bases, J shed 5 bases, and the junction held 6 bases outside the gene matches. This CDR3 has 13 amino acids. The germline V gene has CDR1 LNHDA and CDR2 SQIVND (reference sequence).